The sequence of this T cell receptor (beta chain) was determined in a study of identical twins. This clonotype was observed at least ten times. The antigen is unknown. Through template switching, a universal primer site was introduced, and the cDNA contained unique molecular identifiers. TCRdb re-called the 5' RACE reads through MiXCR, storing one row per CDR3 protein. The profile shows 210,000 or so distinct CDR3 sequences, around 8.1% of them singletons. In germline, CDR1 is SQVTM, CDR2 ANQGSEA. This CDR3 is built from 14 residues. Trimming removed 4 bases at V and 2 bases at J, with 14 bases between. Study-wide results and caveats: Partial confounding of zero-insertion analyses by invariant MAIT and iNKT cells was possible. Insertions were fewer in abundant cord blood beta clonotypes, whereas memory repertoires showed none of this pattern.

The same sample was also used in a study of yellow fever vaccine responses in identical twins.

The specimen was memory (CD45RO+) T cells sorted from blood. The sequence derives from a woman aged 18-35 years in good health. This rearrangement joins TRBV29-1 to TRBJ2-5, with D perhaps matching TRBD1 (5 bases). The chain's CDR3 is CSVVGGAAQETQYF. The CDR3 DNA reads TGCAGCGTTGTGGGTGGGGCAGCTCAAGAGACCCAGTACTTC.